This TCR beta chain was observed in a study of cytotoxic CD8 clonotypes in ibrutinib-treated CLL. Study background: Treatment had run for a median about twelve months, range 6 to 36, when response samples were taken. Among the samples, the mean was roughly 260,000 productive templates and about 94,000 productive rearrangements.

This clone came up a few times. What it recognizes is unknown. The study, taken as a whole, reports: Sustained-remission and progressing patients had different sampling times. Patients showed higher baseline clonality than age-matched healthy donors, and it tracked circulating CD8+ T-cell counts.

V was shortened by 2 bases and J by 1 base, with 6 bases between the two germline ends. This CDR3 has 13 residues. Germline CDR1 is SGHDN and CDR2 is FVKESK. Repertoires were generated with immunoSEQ multiplex PCR, while TCRdb's copy carries only in-frame clones and drops some. The data hold tens of thousands of clones, with approximately 70% observed a single time. This sequence originates from a human donor with chronic lymphocytic leukemia. The sample consisted of PBMCs, taken after 24 months of ibrutinib treatment. The V call is TRBV14, the J call TRBJ2-7, with D unresolved. The CDR3 coding sequence is TGTGCCAGCAGCCAACACTCTTCCTACGAGCAGTACTTC. Protein: CASSQHSSYEQYF.